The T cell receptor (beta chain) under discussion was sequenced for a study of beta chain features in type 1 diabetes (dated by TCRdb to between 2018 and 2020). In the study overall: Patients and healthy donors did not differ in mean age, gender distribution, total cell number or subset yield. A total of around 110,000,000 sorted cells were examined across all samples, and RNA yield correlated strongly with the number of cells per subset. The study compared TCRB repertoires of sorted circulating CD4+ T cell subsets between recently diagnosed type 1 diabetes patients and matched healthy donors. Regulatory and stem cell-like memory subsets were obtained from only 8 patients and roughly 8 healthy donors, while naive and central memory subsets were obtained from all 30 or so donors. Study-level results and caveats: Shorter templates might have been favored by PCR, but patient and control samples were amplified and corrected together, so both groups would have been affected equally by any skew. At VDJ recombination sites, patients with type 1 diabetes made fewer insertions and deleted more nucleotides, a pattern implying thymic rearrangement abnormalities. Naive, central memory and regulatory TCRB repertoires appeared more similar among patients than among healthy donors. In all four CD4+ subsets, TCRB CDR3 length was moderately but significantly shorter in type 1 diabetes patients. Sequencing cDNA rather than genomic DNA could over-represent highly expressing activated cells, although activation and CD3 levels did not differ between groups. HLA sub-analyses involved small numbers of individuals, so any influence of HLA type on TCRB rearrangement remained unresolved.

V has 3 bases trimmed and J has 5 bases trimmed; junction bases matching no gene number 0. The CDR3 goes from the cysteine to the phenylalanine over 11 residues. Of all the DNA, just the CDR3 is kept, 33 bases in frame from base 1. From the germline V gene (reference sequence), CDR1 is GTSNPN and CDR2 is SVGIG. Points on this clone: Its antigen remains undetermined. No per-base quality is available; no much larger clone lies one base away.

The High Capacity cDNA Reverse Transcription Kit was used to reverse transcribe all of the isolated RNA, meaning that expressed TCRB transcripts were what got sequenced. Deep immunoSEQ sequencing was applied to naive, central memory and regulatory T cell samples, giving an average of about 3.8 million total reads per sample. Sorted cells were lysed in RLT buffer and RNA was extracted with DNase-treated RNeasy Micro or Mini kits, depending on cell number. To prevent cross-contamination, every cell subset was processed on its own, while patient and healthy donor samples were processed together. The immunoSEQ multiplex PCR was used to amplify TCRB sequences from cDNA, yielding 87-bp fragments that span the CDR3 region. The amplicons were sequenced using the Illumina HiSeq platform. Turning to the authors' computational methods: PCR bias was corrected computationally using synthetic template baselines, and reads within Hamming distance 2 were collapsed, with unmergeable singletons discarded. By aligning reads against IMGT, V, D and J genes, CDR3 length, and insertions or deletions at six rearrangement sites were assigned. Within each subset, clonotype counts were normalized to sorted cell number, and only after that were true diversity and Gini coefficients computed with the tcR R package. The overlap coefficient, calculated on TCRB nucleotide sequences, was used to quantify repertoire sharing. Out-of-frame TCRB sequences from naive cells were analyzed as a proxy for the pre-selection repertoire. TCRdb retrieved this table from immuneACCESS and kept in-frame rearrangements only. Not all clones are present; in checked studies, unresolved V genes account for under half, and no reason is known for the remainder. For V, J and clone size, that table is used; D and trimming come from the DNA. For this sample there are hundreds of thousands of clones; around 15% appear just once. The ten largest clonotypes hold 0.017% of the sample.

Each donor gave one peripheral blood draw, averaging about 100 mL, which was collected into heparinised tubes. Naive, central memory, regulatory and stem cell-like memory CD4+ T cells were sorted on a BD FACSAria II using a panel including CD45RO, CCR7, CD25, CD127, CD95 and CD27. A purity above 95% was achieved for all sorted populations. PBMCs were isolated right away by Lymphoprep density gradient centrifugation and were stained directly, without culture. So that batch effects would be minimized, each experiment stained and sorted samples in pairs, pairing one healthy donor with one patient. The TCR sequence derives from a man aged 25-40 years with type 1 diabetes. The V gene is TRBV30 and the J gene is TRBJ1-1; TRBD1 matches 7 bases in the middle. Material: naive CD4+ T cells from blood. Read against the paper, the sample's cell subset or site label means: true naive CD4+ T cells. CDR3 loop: CAWRQGTEAFF. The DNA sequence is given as TGTGCCTGGAGACAGGGGACTGAAGCTTTCTTT. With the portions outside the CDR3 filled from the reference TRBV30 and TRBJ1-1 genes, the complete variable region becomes SQTIHQWPATLVQPVGSPLSLECTVEGTSNPNLYWYRQAAGRGLQLLFYSVGIGQISSEVPQNLSASRPQDRQFILSSKKLLLSDSGFYLCAWRQGTEAFFGQGTRLTVV.